This T cell receptor (beta chain) is drawn from a study of T cell clones after liver transplantation. The sample holds a few counts of this clone. Sorting of unstimulated PBMCs yielded separate CD3+CD4+ and CD3+CD8+ fractions. Trimming at V came to 4 bases and at J to 0 bases, leaving 7 bases not matched to a gene. From germline, CDR1 is SGHNT and CDR2 YYREEE (reference sequence). The CDR3 is made up of 16 amino acids. Assay used: immunoSEQ multiplex PCR; TCRdb lists only in-frame clones, some missing. Among approximately 51,000 clones, 55% to 85% were seen once, and the ten largest hold about 10%. This TCR was sampled from a human patient who received a liver transplant. Some T cells may originate from the graft donor. V is TRBV5-4 and J is TRBJ1-3; 7 nucleotides align to TRBD1. Sequencing was performed on CD4+ T cells from blood, taken more than 53 months after liver transplant. The CDR3 reads CASSRSGTDSGNTIYF. CDR3 in DNA: TGTGCCAGCAGCCGCAGCGGGACAGACTCTGGAAACACCATATATTTT.